This T cell receptor beta chain came from a study of CD8+CD57+ T cells in acquired aplastic anemia. Genomic DNA, the template, was used for profiling of the TCR beta VDJ and CDR3. MiXCR, applied by TCRdb to the reads, yields one record per CDR3 protein. The table includes about 120,000 distinct CDR3 sequences, approximately 41% detected once. Patients who underwent sequencing had shown CD8+CD57+ cell expansion by flow cytometry. Blood sampling was performed on the patients, and none of them had received therapy by then. In its sample, this clonotype was seen many times. What it binds is unknown. The CDR3 extends over 14 amino acids. Per the germline V gene, CDR1 is SEHNR and CDR2 is FQNEAQ (reference sequence). Deletions cut 5 bases from V and 1 base from J, with 12 bases between. Findings and caveats of the study: Overlap between patients and controls comprised 25 to 30 CD8+ CDR3 sequences.

This receptor was obtained from a human donor with aplastic anemia. The chain joins TRBV7-9 to TRBJ2-7; possibly TRBD1 for D (6 bases). The sample comprised sorted CD4+, CD8+, or CD8+CD57+ T cells (not recorded which) from PBMCs. The CDR3 sequence is CASSLPDSSYEQYF. CDR3 in DNA: TGTGCCAGCAGCCTTCCGGACAGTTCCTACGAGCAGTACTTC.